This T cell receptor (beta chain) was sequenced during a study of cytotoxic CD8 clonotypes in ibrutinib-treated CLL. Overall study findings and caveats: The study found baseline clonality above age-matched healthy donors, tracking circulating CD8+ T-cell counts.

The table came from immunoSEQ multiplex PCR; TCRdb's copy has only in-frame clones and leaves some out. The profile shows 35,000 to 50,000 clones, roughly two thirds of them singletons. The CDR3 consists of 15 residues. Per germline, CDR1 MGHDK and CDR2 SYGVNS. Trimming took off 2 bases at V and 4 bases at J, with 12 bases between the two ends. With respect to this clone: The antigen is not known.

The chain joins TRBV25-1 to TRBJ2-1, with D perhaps TRBD1 or TRBD2 (5 bases each). The sequencing here drew on PBMCs, taken after 12 months of ibrutinib treatment. This sequence was found in a human donor with chronic lymphocytic leukemia. Written as DNA, the CDR3 is TGTGCCAGCAGTGAAAGGGGAACGGGGTACAATGAGCAGTTCTTC. This gives the protein CASSERGTGYNEQFF. Variable domain in full (rest from reference TRBV25-1 and TRBJ2-1): EADIYQTPRYLVIGTGKKITLECSQTMGHDKMYWYQQDPGMELHLIHYSYGVNSTEKGDLSSESTVSRIRTEHFPLTLESARPSHTSQYLCASSERGTGYNEQFFGPGTRLTVL.